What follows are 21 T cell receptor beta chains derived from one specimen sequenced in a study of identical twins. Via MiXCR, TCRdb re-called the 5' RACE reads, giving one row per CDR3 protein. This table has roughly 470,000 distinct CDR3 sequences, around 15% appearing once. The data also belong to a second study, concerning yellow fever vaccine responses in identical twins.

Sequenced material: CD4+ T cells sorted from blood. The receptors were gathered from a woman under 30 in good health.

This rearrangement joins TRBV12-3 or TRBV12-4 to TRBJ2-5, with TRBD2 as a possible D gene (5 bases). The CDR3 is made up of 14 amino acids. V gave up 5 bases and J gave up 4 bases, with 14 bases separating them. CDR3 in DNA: TGTGCCAGCAGTGGCCCGGGGTCTACAGAGACCCAGTACTTC. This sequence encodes CASSGPGSTETQYF.

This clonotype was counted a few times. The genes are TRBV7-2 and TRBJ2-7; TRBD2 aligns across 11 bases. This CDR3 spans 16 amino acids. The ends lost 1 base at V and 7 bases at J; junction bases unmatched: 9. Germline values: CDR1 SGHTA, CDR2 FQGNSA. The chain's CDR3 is CASSLVGTSGSGEQYF. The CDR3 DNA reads TGTGCCAGCAGCTTAGTAGGTACTAGCGGGAGCGGGGAGCAGTACTTC.

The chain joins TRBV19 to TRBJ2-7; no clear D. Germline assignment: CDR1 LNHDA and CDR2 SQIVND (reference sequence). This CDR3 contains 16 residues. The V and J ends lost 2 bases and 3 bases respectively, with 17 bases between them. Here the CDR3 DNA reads TGTGCCAGTAGTATAATGACGGCGAACCCCATCTACGAGCAGTACTTC. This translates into CASSIMTANPIYEQYF.

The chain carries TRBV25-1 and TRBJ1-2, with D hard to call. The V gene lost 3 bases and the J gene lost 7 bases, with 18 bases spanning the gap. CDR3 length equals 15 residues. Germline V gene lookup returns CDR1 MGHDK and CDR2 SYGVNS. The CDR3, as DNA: TGTGCCAGCAGTGATCCCAGGCCGGTGGAAGGTGGCTACACCTTC. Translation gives CASSDPRPVEGGYTF.

This CDR3 reads CASIRDGGPTGELFF. In nucleotides, the CDR3 is TGTGCCAGCATTCGGGACGGGGGTCCCACCGGGGAGCTGTTTTTT. The chain combines TRBV2 with TRBJ2-2; a possible D gene is TRBD2 (6 bases). Trimming cost V 7 bases and J 4 bases, with 16 bases left between them. Germline V gives CDR1 SNHLY, CDR2 FYNNEI. The CDR3 loop spans 15 amino acids.

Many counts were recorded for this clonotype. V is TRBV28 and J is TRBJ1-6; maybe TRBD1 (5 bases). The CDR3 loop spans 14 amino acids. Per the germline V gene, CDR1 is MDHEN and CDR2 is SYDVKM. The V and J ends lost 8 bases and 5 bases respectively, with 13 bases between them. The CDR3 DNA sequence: TGTGCCAGCGGGGGGAGAACGGATAATTCACCCCTCCACTTT. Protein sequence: CASGGRTDNSPLHF.

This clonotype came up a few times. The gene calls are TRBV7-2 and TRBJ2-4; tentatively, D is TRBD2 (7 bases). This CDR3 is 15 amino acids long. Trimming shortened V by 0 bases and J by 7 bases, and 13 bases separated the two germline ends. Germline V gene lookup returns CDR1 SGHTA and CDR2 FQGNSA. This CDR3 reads CASSLAGGLSNIQYF. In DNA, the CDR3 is TGTGCCAGCAGCTTAGCGGGGGGGCTCTCGAACATTCAGTACTTC.

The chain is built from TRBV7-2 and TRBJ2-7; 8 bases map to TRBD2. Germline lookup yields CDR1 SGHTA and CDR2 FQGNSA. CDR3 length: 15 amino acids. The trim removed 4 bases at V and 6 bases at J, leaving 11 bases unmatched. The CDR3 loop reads CASSSAGGLLREQYF. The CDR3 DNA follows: TGTGCCAGCAGCTCCGCGGGAGGCCTGTTGCGCGAGCAGTACTTC.

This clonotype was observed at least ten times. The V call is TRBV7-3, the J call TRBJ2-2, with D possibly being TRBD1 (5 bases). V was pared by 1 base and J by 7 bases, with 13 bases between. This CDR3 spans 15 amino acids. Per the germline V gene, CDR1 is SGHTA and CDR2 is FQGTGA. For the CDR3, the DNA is TGTGCCAGCAGCTTAAGTCCAGGGTTTATCGGGGAGCTGTTTTTT. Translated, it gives CASSLSPGFIGELFF.

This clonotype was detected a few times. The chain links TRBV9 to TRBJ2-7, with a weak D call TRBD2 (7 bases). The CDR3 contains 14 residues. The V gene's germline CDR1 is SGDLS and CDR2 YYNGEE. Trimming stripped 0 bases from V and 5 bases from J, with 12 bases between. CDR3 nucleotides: TGTGCCAGCAGCGTAGATGGGGGGGCCGACGAGCAGTACTTC. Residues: CASSVDGGADEQYF.

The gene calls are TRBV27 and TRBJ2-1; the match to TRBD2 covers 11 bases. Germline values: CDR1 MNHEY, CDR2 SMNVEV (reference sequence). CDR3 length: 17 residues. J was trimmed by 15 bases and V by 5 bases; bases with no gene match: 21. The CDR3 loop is CASSPNSGTSGHKAGFF. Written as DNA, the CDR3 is TGTGCCAGCAGTCCAAACTCGGGGACTAGCGGCCACAAGGCAGGGTTCTTC.

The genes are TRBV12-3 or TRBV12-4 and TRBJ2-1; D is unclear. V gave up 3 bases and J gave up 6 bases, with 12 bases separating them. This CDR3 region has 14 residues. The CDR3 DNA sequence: TGTGCCAGCAGTTTGGTGCTAGAGCCCAATGAGCAGTTCTTC. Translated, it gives CASSLVLEPNEQFF.

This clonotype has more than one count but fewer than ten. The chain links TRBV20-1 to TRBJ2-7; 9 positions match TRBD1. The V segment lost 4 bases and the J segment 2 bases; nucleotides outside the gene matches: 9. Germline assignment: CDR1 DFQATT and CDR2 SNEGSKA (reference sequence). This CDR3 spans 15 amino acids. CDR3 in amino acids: CSATRGDRETYEQYF. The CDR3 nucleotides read TGCAGTGCTACGCGAGGGGACAGGGAGACCTACGAGCAGTACTTC.

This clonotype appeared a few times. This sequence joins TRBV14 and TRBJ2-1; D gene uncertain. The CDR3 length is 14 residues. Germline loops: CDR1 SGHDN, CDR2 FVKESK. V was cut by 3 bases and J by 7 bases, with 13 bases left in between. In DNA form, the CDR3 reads TGTGCCAGCAGCCACTCCCCACTCCGAAATGAGCAGTTCTTC. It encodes CASSHSPLRNEQFF.

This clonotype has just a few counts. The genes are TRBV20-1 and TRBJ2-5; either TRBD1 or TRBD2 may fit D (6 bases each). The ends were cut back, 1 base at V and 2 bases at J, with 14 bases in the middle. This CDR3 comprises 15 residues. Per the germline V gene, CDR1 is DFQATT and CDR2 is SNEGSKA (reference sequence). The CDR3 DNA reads TGCAGTGCTAGAGGGGGGCGGGGCCTACAAGAGACCCAGTACTTC. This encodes CSARGGRGLQETQYF.

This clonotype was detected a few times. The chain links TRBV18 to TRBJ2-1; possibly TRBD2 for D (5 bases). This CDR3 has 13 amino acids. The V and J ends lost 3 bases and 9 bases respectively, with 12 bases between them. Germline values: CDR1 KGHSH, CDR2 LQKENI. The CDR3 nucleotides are TGTGCCAGCTCACCGAGTATCGGGGTTGAGCAGTTCTTC. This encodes CASSPSIGVEQFF.

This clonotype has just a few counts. The CDR3 reads CASRPASTSTDTQYF. The CDR3 DNA follows: TGTGCCAGCAGACCCGCCTCGACGAGCACAGATACGCAGTATTTT. The chain recombines TRBV5-4 with TRBJ2-3, with D hard to call. The CDR3 spans 15 residues. V was cut by 5 bases and J by 0 bases, with 13 bases left in between. CDR1 SGHNT and CDR2 YYREEE come from the germline V gene (reference sequence).

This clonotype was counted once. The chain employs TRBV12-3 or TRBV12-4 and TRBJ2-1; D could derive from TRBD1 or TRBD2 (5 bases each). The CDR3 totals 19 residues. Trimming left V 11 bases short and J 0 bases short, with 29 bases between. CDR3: CAFCFEVGVRQSSYNEQFF. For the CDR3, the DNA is TGTGCCTTCTGCTTCGAAGTGGGGGTCCGACAGAGCTCCTACAATGAGCAGTTCTTC.

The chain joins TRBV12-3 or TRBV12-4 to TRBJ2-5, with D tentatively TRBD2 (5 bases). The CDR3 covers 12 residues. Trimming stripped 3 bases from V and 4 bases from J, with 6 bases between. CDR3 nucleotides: TGTGCCAGCAGTTTTGGACTAGAGACCCAGTACTTC. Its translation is CASSFGLETQYF.

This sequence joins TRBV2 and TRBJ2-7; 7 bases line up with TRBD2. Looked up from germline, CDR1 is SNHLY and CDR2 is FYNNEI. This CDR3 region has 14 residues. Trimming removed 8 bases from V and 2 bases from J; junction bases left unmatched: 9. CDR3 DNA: TGTGCCAGCCGGTGGGCTAGCGGCGCCTACGAGCAGTACTTC. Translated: CASRWASGAYEQYF. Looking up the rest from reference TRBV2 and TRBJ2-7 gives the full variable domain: EPEVTQTPSHQVTQMGQEVILRCVPISNHLYFYWYRQILGQKVEFLVSFYNNEISEKSEIFDDQFSVERPDGSNFTLKIRSTKLEDSAMYFCASRWASGAYEQYFGPGTRLTVT.

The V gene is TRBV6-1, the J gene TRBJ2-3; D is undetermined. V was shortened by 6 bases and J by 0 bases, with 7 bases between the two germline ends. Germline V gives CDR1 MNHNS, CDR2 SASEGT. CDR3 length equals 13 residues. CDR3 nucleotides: TGTGCCAGCAGCTCCCCTAGCACAGATACGCAGTATTTT. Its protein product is CASSSPSTDTQYF.